The 25 T cell receptor beta chains given below trace back to one sample, sequenced in a study of shared clonotypes between healthy human individuals. Some clones are missing from TCRdb's copy, which holds only in-frame ones; the method was immunoSEQ multiplex PCR. The table has approximately 640,000 clones, 55% to 75% seen once. Material for sequencing was memory CD4+ T cells sorted from blood. Described subset: CD45RA-negative fraction. The receptors shown here come from a woman in her thirties in good health.

This clone has ten or more counts. V is TRBV18 and J is TRBJ2-2, with D tentatively TRBD2 (5 bases). The V gene lost 6 bases and the J gene lost 1 base, with 15 bases spanning the gap. This CDR3 has 16 amino acids. Germline V gene data show CDR1 as KGHSH and CDR2 as LQKENI. CDR3 in amino acids: CASSEMAAVNTGELFF. The CDR3 coding sequence is TGTGCCAGCTCGGAAATGGCAGCGGTGAACACCGGGGAGCTGTTTTTT.

This clone has a count of ten or more. V usage is TRBV7-2 and J usage is TRBJ2-7; D might be TRBD2 (5 bases). Germline V CDR1 and CDR2: SGHTA, FQGNSA. Trimming cost V 2 bases and J 2 bases, with 13 bases left between them. The CDR3 has 15 amino acids. The CDR3, as DNA: TGTGCCAGCAGCTTATTTCGGACTGACCCCTACGAGCAGTACTTC. Translation gives CASSLFRTDPYEQYF.

The chain has TRBV19 and TRBJ1-3, with D hard to call. Trimming cost V 5 bases and J 1 base, with 24 bases left between them. Germline loops: CDR1 LNHDA, CDR2 SQIVND (reference sequence). The CDR3 runs 19 residues. The chain's CDR3 is CASSPRRTKNTRSGNTIYF. In DNA, the CDR3 is TGTGCCAGTAGTCCTCGCAGGACGAAAAACACAAGATCTGGAAACACCATATATTTT.

This chain joins TRBV19 and TRBJ2-1, with a possible D match to TRBD1 (5 bases). Germline values: CDR1 LNHDA, CDR2 SQIVND (reference sequence). The CDR3 covers 13 residues. V lost 3 bases and J lost 6, with 9 bases in between. The CDR3, as DNA: TGTGCCAGTAGTATTGGCCAGGGCAATGAGCAGTTCTTC. This encodes CASSIGQGNEQFF.

This clone was recorded a few times. The rearrangement uses TRBV7-3 and TRBJ2-3, with TRBD2 matching 7 bases. The CDR3 loop spans 14 amino acids. J lost 3 bases, V lost 10 bases, and 10 bases had no gene match. The germline gives CDR1 SGHTA, CDR2 FQGTGA. CDR3 residues: CATPGGWRTDTQYF. CDR3 sequence (DNA): TGTGCCACCCCCGGGGGGTGGCGGACAGATACGCAGTATTTT. Based on the CDR3 plus reference TRBV7-3 and TRBJ2-3, the full variable domain is GAGVSQTPSNKVTEKGKYVELRCDPISGHTALYWYRQSLGQGPEFLIYFQGTGAADDSGLPNDRFFAVRPEGSVSTLKIQRTERGDSAVYLCATPGGWRTDTQYFGPGTRLTVL.

The chain links TRBV30 to TRBJ1-6; TRBD1 matches 9 bases. The germline V gene has CDR1 GTSNPN and CDR2 SVGIG (reference sequence). V shed 3 bases and J 7 bases; nucleotides not matched to a gene: 4. This CDR3 contains 14 residues. The CDR3 DNA is TGTGCCTGGAGCGAGGGGACAGGGAATTCACCCCTCCACTTT. Translating it yields CAWSEGTGNSPLHF.

The chain has TRBV30 and TRBJ1-4; no firm D call. Germline assignment: CDR1 GTSNPN and CDR2 SVGIG (reference sequence). The V gene lost 4 bases and the J gene lost 0 bases, with 9 bases spanning the gap. The CDR3 spans 14 residues. This CDR3 reads CAWTGRTTNEKLFF. The CDR3 DNA follows: TGTGCCTGGACAGGTAGAACAACTAATGAAAAACTGTTTTTT.

As concerns this clone: Other DNA sequences within the sample encode an identical CDR3. This chain links TRBV2 with TRBJ2-7; D is undetermined. The CDR3 runs to 11 residues. Per the germline V gene, CDR1 is SNHLY and CDR2 is FYNNEI. V gave up 6 bases and J gave up 4 bases, with 7 bases separating them. The CDR3 coding sequence is TGTGCCAGCAGATTCAGTTACGAGCAGTACTTC. It codes for CASRFSYEQYF.

Comment on this clone: The sample contains more than one DNA sequence encoding this CDR3. The CDR3 region is CASSPGAGTEAFF. The CDR3 bases are TGTGCCAGCTCACCAGGGGCCGGCACTGAAGCTTTCTTT. V is TRBV18 and J is TRBJ1-1; tentative D call: TRBD1 (5 bases). The CDR3 has 13 residues. The V end lost 2 bases, the J end lost 4 bases, and 8 bases lay between the germline ends. Germline V CDR1 and CDR2: KGHSH, LQKENI. Drawing the rest from reference TRBV18 and TRBJ1-1, the complete variable domain is NAGVMQNPRHLVRRRGQEARLRCSPMKGHSHVYWYRQLPEEGLKFMVYLQKENIIDESGMPKERFSAEFPKEGPSILRIQQVVRGDSAAYFCASSPGAGTEAFFGQGTRLTVV.

In its sample, this clone was seen once. This may come from a read error, since a much larger clone is one base off. The rearrangement links TRBV6-6 to TRBJ2-5; a possible D gene is TRBD2 (6 bases). The CDR3 extends over 13 amino acids. Germline lookup yields CDR1 MNHNY and CDR2 SVGAGI (reference sequence). Trimming took 6 bases from V and 2 from J, leaving 10 bases between them. The CDR3 DNA follows: TGTGCCAGCAGCCGGGGACTGCAAGAGACCCAGTACTTC. Translated, it gives CASSRGLQETQYF.

The genes are TRBV28 and TRBJ1-5; no clear D gene. Trimming removed 6 bases at V and 5 bases at J, with 8 bases between. This CDR3 has 12 amino acids. Germline values: CDR1 MDHEN, CDR2 SYDVKM. CDR3 residues: CASSAFDQPQHF. As DNA, the CDR3 is TGTGCCAGCAGCGCCTTCGATCAGCCCCAGCATTTT.

The table lists this clone with a few counts. This chain connects TRBV21-1 to TRBJ2-7; no DNA check was done on the table's D call, TRBD1. TRBV21-1 is a pseudogene locus. The CDR3 is 14 residues long. The CDR3 nucleotides read TGTGCCAGCAGCACACAAGCCAGGGGGAACGAGCAGTACTTC. Its translation is CASSTQARGNEQYF.

The chain uses TRBV5-6 and TRBJ2-1, with 16 positions matching TRBD2. The CDR3 runs 18 residues. The trim removed 6 bases at V and 6 bases at J, leaving 12 bases unmatched. CDR1 and CDR2 from the germline V gene are SGHDT and YYEEEE. CDR3: CASNSGAGTSGRANEQFF. The CDR3 bases are TGTGCCAGCAACTCTGGGGCCGGGACTAGCGGGAGGGCCAATGAGCAGTTCTTC.

The chain couples TRBV5-4 to TRBJ2-2; perhaps TRBD1 as D (6 bases). Germline V lookup: CDR1 SGHNT, CDR2 YYREEE (reference sequence). With 2 bases removed from V and 4 bases from J, the gap between germline ends came to 12 bases. The CDR3 runs to 15 residues. CDR3 in DNA: TGTGCCAGCAGCTTCCGGGACACGAGCACCGGGGAGCTGTTTTTT. Translation: CASSFRDTSTGELFF. Using reference TRBV5-4 and TRBJ2-2 for the parts outside the CDR3, the full variable domain is ETGVTQSPTHLIKTRGQQVTLRCSSQSGHNTVSWYQQALGQGPQFIFQYYREEENGRGNFPPRFSGLQFPNYSSELNVNALELDDSALYLCASSFRDTSTGELFFGEGSRLTVL.

This clone was picked up a small number of times. The V call is TRBV2, the J call TRBJ1-2, with D tentatively TRBD1 (5 bases). V dropped 6 bases and J dropped 4 bases, with 9 bases sitting between them. The germline V gene encodes CDR1 SNHLY and CDR2 FYNNEI. This CDR3 spans 12 amino acids. This CDR3 is CASRGTVYGYTF. The CDR3 nucleotides read TGTGCCAGCAGAGGGACTGTCTATGGCTACACCTTC.

The chain uses TRBV7-2 and TRBJ2-4; 8 nucleotides agree with TRBD2. The germline V gene encodes CDR1 SGHTA and CDR2 FQGNSA. The CDR3 length is 16 residues. J gave up 5 bases and V 1 base, and 7 bases lay outside the gene matches. In DNA form, the CDR3 reads TGTGCCAGCAGCTTAGGACTAGCGACCGACCAAAACATTCAGTACTTC. Translation gives CASSLGLATDQNIQYF.

The V gene is TRBV18, the J gene TRBJ1-1; tentatively, D is TRBD1 (6 bases). The CDR3 loop spans 16 amino acids. Per the germline V gene, CDR1 is KGHSH and CDR2 is LQKENI. The germline V and J ends were trimmed by 1 base and 5 bases, with 17 bases remaining between them. The chain's CDR3 is CASSPRRGAKETEAFF. Written as DNA, the CDR3 is TGTGCCAGCTCACCACGAAGGGGGGCGAAGGAAACTGAAGCTTTCTTT.

The chain links TRBV4-1 to TRBJ2-6; tentatively, D is TRBD2 (5 bases). Per the germline V gene, CDR1 is MGHRA and CDR2 is YSYEKL. V was cut by 1 base and J by 2 bases, with 9 bases left in between. The CDR3 extends over 16 amino acids. CDR3 sequence (DNA): TGCGCCAGCAGCCAAGGGCGGGTGACTGGGGCCAACGTCCTGACTTTC. Translated: CASSQGRVTGANVLTF.

This rearrangement joins TRBV2 to TRBJ1-2, with 11 bases that match TRBD1. Trimming removed 6 bases from V and 8 bases from J; junction bases left unmatched: 5. Germline V CDR1 and CDR2: SNHLY, FYNNEI. CDR3 length: 13 residues. The CDR3 reads CASRRTGGRGYTF. The CDR3 DNA sequence: TGTGCCAGCAGAAGGACAGGGGGCAGAGGCTACACCTTC.

The J gene is TRBJ1-2, the V gene TRBV5-1, with TRBD1 matching 7 bases. With 4 bases clipped from V and 8 bases from J, the junction kept 14 bases outside the gene matches. From germline, CDR1 is SGHRS and CDR2 YFSETQ. The CDR3 has 15 amino acids. The CDR3 DNA sequence: TGCGCCAGCAGCGCGGACAGGCCCACCTCCGGGGGCTACACCTTC. Translated, it gives CASSADRPTSGGYTF.

The chain carries TRBV19 and TRBJ1-1; TRBD1 matches at 7 bases. Germline trimming cut 7 bases from V and 4 bases from J; bases unmatched to any gene: 12. CDR1 is LNHDA and CDR2 is SQIVND in the germline V gene (reference sequence). There are 15 residues in the CDR3. Here the CDR3 reads CASIASGQTITEAFF. CDR3 DNA sequence: TGTGCCAGTATCGCCTCGGGACAGACGATCACTGAAGCTTTCTTT. Full variable domain (remainder filled in from reference TRBV19 and TRBJ1-1): DGGITQSPKYLFRKEGQNVTLSCEQNLNHDAMYWYRQDPGQGLRLIYYSQIVNDFQKGDIAEGYSVSREKKESFPLTVTSAQKNPTAFYLCASIASGQTITEAFFGQGTRLTVV.

The table lists this clone with a few counts. The V call is TRBV4-1, the J call TRBJ1-5; D call uncertain. Germline V CDR1 and CDR2: MGHRA, YSYEKL. The CDR3 covers 12 residues. Trimming removed 2 bases from V and 9 bases from J, with 8 bases in between. CDR3 DNA: TGCGCCAGCAGCCAAATGGGTGGGCCCCAGCATTTT. It encodes CASSQMGGPQHF.

The rearrangement uses TRBV28 and TRBJ1-2; D is possibly TRBD1 (5 bases). Per germline, CDR1 MDHEN and CDR2 SYDVKM. The CDR3 has 13 amino acids. Trimming removed 10 bases from V and 0 bases from J, with 12 bases in between. The chain's CDR3 is CATGTPANYGYTF. The DNA of the CDR3 is TGTGCCACGGGGACTCCGGCTAACTATGGCTACACCTTC.

This clone has more than one count but fewer than ten. J is TRBJ2-7 and V is TRBV4-1; either TRBD1 or TRBD2 may supply D (6 bases each). The V gene lost 1 base and the J gene lost 3 bases, with 22 bases spanning the gap. This CDR3 is 18 amino acids long. Germline V lookup: CDR1 MGHRA, CDR2 YSYEKL. Here the CDR3 reads CASSQGGIVGGPVYEQYF. The CDR3, as DNA: TGCGCCAGCAGCCAAGGGGGGATAGTTGGGGGGCCCGTCTACGAGCAGTACTTC.

This chain connects TRBV28 to TRBJ2-7, with TRBD1 as a possible D gene (6 bases). The germline V gene has CDR1 MDHEN and CDR2 SYDVKM. Between the trimmed V and J ends, which lost 4 bases and 4 bases, there was a span of 14 bases. The CDR3 has 14 amino acids. The CDR3 loop is CASSSQGQVYEQYF. The CDR3 DNA sequence: TGTGCCAGCAGTTCCCAGGGACAAGTTTACGAGCAGTACTTC.